This entry describes one T cell receptor (beta chain). The data are from a study of shared clonotypes between healthy human individuals. TCRdb's copy holds only in-frame clones and misses some; the assay was immunoSEQ multiplex PCR. The table records 600,000 to 750,000 clones, 90% of them present only once. The V end lost 1 base, the J end lost 4 bases, and 13 bases lay between the germline ends. This CDR3 is built from 16 residues. The V gene's germline CDR1 is LGHNA and CDR2 YNFKEQ. Sample: memory CD8+ T cells from PBMCs. The subset here: CD45RO+ cells pooled with CCR7-negative TemRA cells. The chain carries TRBV4-2 and TRBJ2-2; possibly TRBD1 for D (5 bases). The receptor was derived from a man aged 18 to 30 in good health. Some clones in this sample may be carry-over from other donors' samples. The CDR3 loop reads CASSQVSRASTGELFF. The CDR3 nucleotides are TGTGCCAGCAGCCAAGTTTCCAGGGCGAGCACCGGGGAGCTGTTTTTT.